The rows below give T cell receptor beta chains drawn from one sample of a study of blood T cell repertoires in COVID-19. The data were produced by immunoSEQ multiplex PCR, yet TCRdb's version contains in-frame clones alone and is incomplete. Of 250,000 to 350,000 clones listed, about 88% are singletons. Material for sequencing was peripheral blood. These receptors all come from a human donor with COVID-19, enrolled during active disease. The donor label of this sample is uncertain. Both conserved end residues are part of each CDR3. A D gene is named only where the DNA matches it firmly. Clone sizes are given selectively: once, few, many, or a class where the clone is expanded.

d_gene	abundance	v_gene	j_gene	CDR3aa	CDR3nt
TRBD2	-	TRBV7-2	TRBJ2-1	CASRYSGRADNEQFF	TGTGCCAGCAGGTATAGCGGGAGGGCCGACAATGAGCAGTTCTTC
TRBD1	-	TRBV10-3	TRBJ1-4	CAISEKDRGGEKLFF	TGTGCCATCAGTGAGAAGGACAGGGGTGGAGAAAAACTGTTTTTT
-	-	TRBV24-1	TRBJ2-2	CATSESGAGELFF	TGTGCCACCTCCGAGTCAGGGGCCGGGGAGCTGTTTTTT
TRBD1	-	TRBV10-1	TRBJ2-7	CASSPGQGNKYEQYF	TGCGCCAGCAGTCCGGGACAGGGAAATAAGTACGAGCAGTACTTC
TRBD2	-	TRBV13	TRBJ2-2	CASSSTAGNTGELFF	TGTGCCAGCAGCTCCACAGCGGGAAACACCGGGGAGCTGTTTTTT
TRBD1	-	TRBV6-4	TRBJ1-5	CASSLGTETFPQHF	TGTGCCAGCAGTCTTGGGACAGAGACCTTCCCCCAGCATTTT
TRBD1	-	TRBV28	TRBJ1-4	CASSFTGDATNEKLFF	TGTGCCAGCAGTTTTACAGGGGATGCAACTAATGAAAAACTGTTTTTT
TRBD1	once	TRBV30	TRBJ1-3	CAAPTGTVGNTIYF	TGTGCCGCCCCCACCGGGACAGTTGGAAACACCATATATTTT
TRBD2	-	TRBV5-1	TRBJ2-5	CASWGLTRETQYF	TGCGCCAGCTGGGGACTAACCCGAGAGACCCAGTACTTC
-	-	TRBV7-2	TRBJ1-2	CASSLAQGGDYGYTF	TGTGCCAGCAGCTTAGCCCAGGGAGGAGACTATGGCTACACCTTC
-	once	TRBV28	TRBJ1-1	CARWGSGRLWAFF	TGTGCCAGATGGGGGAGCGGGAGACTTTGGGCTTTCTTT
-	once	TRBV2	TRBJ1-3	CASTGQPSGNTIYF	TGTGCCAGCACTGGACAGCCCTCTGGAAACACCATATATTTT
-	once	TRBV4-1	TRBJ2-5	CASSPQLVETQYF	TGCGCCAGCAGCCCCCAATTAGTAGAGACCCAGTACTTC
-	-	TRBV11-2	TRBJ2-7	CASSLASYEQYF	TGTGCCAGCAGCTTAGCTAGCTACGAGCAGTACTTC
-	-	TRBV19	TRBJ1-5	CASSIYHGRPDQPQHF	TGTGCCAGTAGTATATACCACGGGAGGCCGGATCAGCCCCAGCATTTT
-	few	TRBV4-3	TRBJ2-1	CASSRHWSGVSYNEQFF	TGCGCCAGCAGCCGCCATTGGTCGGGAGTCTCCTACAATGAGCAGTTCTTC
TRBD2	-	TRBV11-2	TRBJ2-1	CASSSLLAVEQFF	TGTGCCAGCAGCTCATTACTAGCGGTGGAGCAGTTCTTC
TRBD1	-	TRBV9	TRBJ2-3	CASSMAGTGGTDTQYF	TGTGCCAGCAGCATGGCCGGGACAGGGGGCACAGATACGCAGTATTTT
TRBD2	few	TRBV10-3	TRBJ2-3	CAIATSDGTDTQYF	TGTGCCATCGCGACTAGCGACGGCACAGATACGCAGTATTTT
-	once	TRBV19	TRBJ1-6	CATGGNSPLHF	TGTGCTACTGGAGGAAATTCACCCCTCCACTTT
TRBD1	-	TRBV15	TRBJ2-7	CATSRDLPRQGLPYEQYF	TGTGCCACCAGCAGAGATCTGCCTCGACAGGGCCTACCCTACGAGCAGTACTTC
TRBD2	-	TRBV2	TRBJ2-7	CASRPGTSGAYEQYF	TGTGCCAGCAGGCCTGGGACTAGCGGAGCCTACGAGCAGTACTTC
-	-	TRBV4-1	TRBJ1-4	CASSQDTRRPDPNEKLFF	TGCGCCAGCAGCCAAGATACAAGGCGGCCAGACCCAAATGAAAAACTGTTTTTT
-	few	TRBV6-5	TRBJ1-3	CASTSSGRGNTIYF	TGTGCCAGCACCTCGAGCGGGAGAGGAAACACCATATATTTT
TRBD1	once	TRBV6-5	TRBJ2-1	CASRRQGADEQFF	TGTGCCAGCAGACGACAGGGGGCAGACGAGCAGTTCTTC
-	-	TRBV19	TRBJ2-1	CASNPNSPQGYNEQFF	TGTGCCAGTAATCCTAACAGCCCCCAGGGCTACAATGAGCAGTTCTTC
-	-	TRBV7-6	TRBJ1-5	CASSLYTQGLNQPQHF	TGTGCCAGCAGCTTATACACACAGGGCCTCAATCAGCCCCAGCATTTT
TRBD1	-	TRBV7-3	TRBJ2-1	CASSLARGSYNEQFF	TGTGCCAGCAGCTTAGCCAGGGGGTCCTACAATGAGCAGTTCTTC
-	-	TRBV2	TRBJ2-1	CASSEGGSSYNEQFF	TGTGCCAGCAGTGAGGGTGGGAGCTCCTACAATGAGCAGTTCTTC
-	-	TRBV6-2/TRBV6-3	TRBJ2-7	CASSYPTPYEQYF	TGTGCCAGCAGTTACCCGACTCCCTACGAGCAGTACTTC
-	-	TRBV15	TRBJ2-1	CATSRSIPGESYNEQFF	TGTGCCACCAGCAGATCTATCCCAGGGGAAAGTTACAATGAGCAGTTCTTC
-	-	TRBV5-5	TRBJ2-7	CASSSFRGVVYEQYF	TGTGCCAGCAGTTCTTTTCGGGGAGTAGTCTACGAGCAGTACTTC
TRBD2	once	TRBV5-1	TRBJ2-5	CASSPRREGRETQYF	TGCGCCAGCAGCCCCAGGCGGGAGGGCCGAGAGACCCAGTACTTC
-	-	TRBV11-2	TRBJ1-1	CASSAAIGNTEAFF	TGTGCCAGCAGCGCGGCGATAGGAAACACTGAAGCTTTCTTT
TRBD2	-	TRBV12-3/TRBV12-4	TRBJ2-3	CATSGNTDTQYF	TGTGCCACTAGCGGAAACACAGATACGCAGTATTTT
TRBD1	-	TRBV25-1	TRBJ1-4	CASSESQQGENEKLFF	TGTGCCAGCAGTGAATCCCAACAGGGGGAGAATGAAAAACTGTTTTTT
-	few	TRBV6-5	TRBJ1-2	CASSYSRDYGYTF	TGTGCCAGCAGTTACTCGAGGGACTATGGCTACACCTTC
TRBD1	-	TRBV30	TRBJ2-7	CAWSVTLLTGPMSNGQYF	TGTGCCTGGAGTGTAACCCTACTGACAGGGCCGATGTCGAACGGGCAGTACTTC
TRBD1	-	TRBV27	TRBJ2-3	CASSETGEPARDTQYF	TGTGCCAGCAGTGAAACAGGGGAACCTGCCAGGGATACGCAGTATTTT
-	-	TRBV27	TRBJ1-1	CASRGTALSTEAFF	TGTGCCAGCAGGGGGACTGCCCTGAGCACTGAAGCTTTCTTT
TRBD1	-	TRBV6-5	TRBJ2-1	CASSSTGAYNEQFF	TGTGCCAGCAGCTCTACAGGGGCCTACAATGAGCAGTTCTTC
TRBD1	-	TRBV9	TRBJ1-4	CASSPLGTGHEKLFF	TGTGCCAGCAGCCCCCTTGGGACAGGTCATGAAAAACTGTTTTTT
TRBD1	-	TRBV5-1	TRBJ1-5	CASSLGQGANQPQHF	TGCGCCAGCAGCTTAGGACAGGGGGCCAATCAGCCCCAGCATTTT
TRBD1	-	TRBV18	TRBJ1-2	CASSAGGDLGGYTF	TGTGCCAGCTCAGCAGGGGGCGATTTAGGTGGCTACACCTTC
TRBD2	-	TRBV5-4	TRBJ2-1	CASSSASGRALNEQFF	TGTGCCAGCAGCTCCGCTAGCGGGAGGGCTTTAAATGAGCAGTTCTTC
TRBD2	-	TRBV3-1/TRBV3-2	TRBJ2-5	CASSQRLASFQETQYF	TGTGCCAGCAGCCAACGACTAGCATCGTTCCAAGAGACCCAGTACTTC
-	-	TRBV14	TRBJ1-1	CASSQEWGRNTEAFF	TGTGCCAGCAGCCAAGAGTGGGGGCGGAACACTGAAGCTTTCTTT
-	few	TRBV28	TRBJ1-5	CASSLAGSQPQHF	TGTGCCAGCAGTTTAGCAGGGTCTCAGCCCCAGCATTTT
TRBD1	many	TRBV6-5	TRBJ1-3	CASRQGARDTIYF	TGTGCCAGCAGACAGGGGGCGCGGGACACCATATATTTT
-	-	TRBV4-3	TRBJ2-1	CASSQDTRGFYNEQFF	TGCGCCAGCAGCCAAGATACTAGGGGGTTCTACAATGAGCAGTTCTTC
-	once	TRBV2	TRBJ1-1	CASSERGTEAFF	TGTGCCAGCAGTGAGCGGGGGACTGAAGCTTTCTTT
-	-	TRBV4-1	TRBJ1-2	CASSQDHRAYGYTF	TGCGCCAGCAGCCAAGACCACAGGGCCTATGGCTACACCTTC
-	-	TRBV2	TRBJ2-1	CASKAGEAVNEQFF	TGTGCCAGCAAGGCAGGAGAAGCGGTTAATGAGCAGTTCTTC
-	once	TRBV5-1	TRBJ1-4	CASSLGRSLANEKLFF	TGCGCCAGCAGCTTGGGTCGGTCTCTTGCTAATGAAAAACTGTTTTTT
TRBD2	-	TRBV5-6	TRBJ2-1	CASSPTSESYNEQFF	TGTGCCAGCAGCCCGACTAGCGAGTCCTACAATGAGCAGTTCTTC
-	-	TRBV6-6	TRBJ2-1	CASGQAYNEQFF	TGTGCCAGCGGGCAAGCCTACAATGAGCAGTTCTTC
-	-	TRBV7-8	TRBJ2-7	CASSLARTAYEQYF	TGTGCCAGCAGCTTAGCGAGGACAGCCTACGAGCAGTACTTC
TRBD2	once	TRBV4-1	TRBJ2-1	CASSQAIALAGSGDNEQFF	TGCGCCAGCAGCCAAGCAATAGCACTAGCGGGCTCCGGAGACAATGAGCAGTTCTTC